A single TCR beta chain is shown here with its context. The sample originates from a study of blood T cell repertoires in COVID-19. Study overall: Samples of COVID-19 (acute and convalescent) were obtained from the United States, Italy and Spain. PBMCs, B-cell-depleted T cells, or T cells were the source of the cDNA or gDNA that made up the material.

As handled by the study authors: Reference gene primer amplification gave estimated nucleated cell counts. Repertoires were generated with immunoSEQ multiplex PCR, while TCRdb's copy carries only in-frame clones and drops some. The DNA was the basis for D and trimming; V, J and clone size are from that table. The sample has roughly 100,000 clones, about 80% seen once. V lost 6 bases, J lost 1 base, and 2 bases stayed unmatched. The CDR3 totals 12 residues. In germline, CDR1 is SQVTM, CDR2 ANQGSEA. The rearrangement links TRBV29-1 to TRBJ1-1, with 7 nucleotides matching TRBD1. This clonotype originated in a human donor in a cohort sampled during active COVID-19. The specimen was peripheral blood. In nucleotides, the CDR3 is TGCAGCGTGGACAGGTCGAACACTGAAGCTTTCTTT. It encodes CSVDRSNTEAFF.